The entry below gives a single T cell receptor beta chain sequence along with its context. With 3 bases removed from V and 0 bases from J, the gap between germline ends came to 15 bases. The CDR3 totals 17 residues. Germline CDR1 is SGHAT and CDR2 is FQNNGV. This sample was taken from a study of blood T cell repertoires in COVID-19. Study as a whole: T cells, B-cell-depleted T cells, or PBMCs provided the cDNA or gDNA that served as material.

As handled by the study authors: Reference gene primers were amplified, and this amplification served to estimate nucleated cell counts. Sequencing was performed with immunoSEQ multiplex PCR; in TCRdb, only in-frame clones are kept and a portion is missing. The V and J calls and clone size are taken from that table; D and trimming were inferred from the DNA. The repertoire includes about 670,000 clones, 75% to 90% of them detected once, and roughly 0.25% sits in the top ten. The genes are TRBV11-2 and TRBJ1-3; D remains unclear. The sequence was collected from a young woman with acute or convalescent COVID-19. Sample: peripheral blood. This CDR3 is CASSFELQSFSGNTIYF. CDR3 DNA: TGTGCCAGCAGCTTCGAATTACAGAGCTTCTCTGGAAACACCATATATTTT.